These T cell receptor beta chains were read from a single sample in a study of blood T cell repertoires in COVID-19. The assay was immunoSEQ multiplex PCR, and TCRdb's table has in-frame clones only and misses some. The data show some 91,000 clones, with 70% to 85% seen just once and approximately 6.8% held by the top ten. Sample: peripheral blood. These receptors all come from a man in his 70s with acute or convalescent COVID-19. Each CDR3 is given with its conserved first and last residue. A D gene is named only where the DNA matches it firmly. Clone size appears in some rows only: once, few, many, or a class for an expanded clone.

NA	TRBV5-5	TRBJ1-1	NA	TGTGCCAGCAGCTTGCAGGGGAACACTGAAGCTTTCTTT	CASSLQGNTEAFF
NA	TRBV7-9	TRBJ2-2	NA	TGTGCCAGCAGCTTAACAGGGTTCCTTTCGAACACCGGGGAGCTGTTTTTT	CASSLTGFLSNTGELFF
NA	TRBV19	TRBJ1-3	NA	TGTGCCAGTAGTATCCAGAGAGGAATGGGAAACACCATATATTTT	CASSIQRGMGNTIYF
TRBD2	TRBV7-6	TRBJ2-2	NA	TGTGCCAGCAGCAGATGGACTAGCGTAATTCAAAACACCGGGGAGCTGTTTTTT	CASSRWTSVIQNTGELFF
NA	TRBV7-9	TRBJ1-4	once	TGTGCCAGCAGACCAGCGGTACTCAGGGGTAGTGAGAAACTGTTTTTT	CASRPAVLRGSEKLFF
TRBD1	TRBV4-2	TRBJ1-5	NA	TGTGCCAGTGAACCCTTCAGGGGGCTCGGTCAGCCCCAGCATTTT	CASEPFRGLGQPQHF
NA	TRBV7-3	TRBJ2-3	NA	TGTGCCAGCAGCTTAACCCGGGAGCTCACAGATACGCAGTATTTT	CASSLTRELTDTQYF
TRBD1	TRBV6-5	TRBJ1-4	NA	TGTGCCAGCAGCAGGACAGGCGGTAATGAAAAACTGTTTTTT	CASSRTGGNEKLFF
TRBD1	TRBV9	TRBJ1-2	NA	TGTGCCAGCAGCGACACAGGGGGCGGCTACACCTTC	CASSDTGGGYTF
NA	TRBV7-3	TRBJ2-3	once	TGTGCCAGCAGCCAGGGTACGAGCACAGATACGCAGTATTTT	CASSQGTSTDTQYF
NA	TRBV2	TRBJ1-1	NA	TGTGCCAGCACCCTGTTGGGGGAGGGAATTGAAGCTTTCTTT	CASTLLGEGIEAFF
TRBD1	TRBV28	TRBJ1-2	few	TGTGCCAGCAGTTGGGGACAGGGGGCTTATGGCTACACCTTC	CASSWGQGAYGYTF
NA	TRBV5-6	TRBJ1-2	once	TGTGCCAGCAGCCCGAATCAGGGGACCTATGGCTACACCTTC	CASSPNQGTYGYTF
NA	TRBV5-1	TRBJ2-3	few	TGCGCCAGCAGCTCCCCCGGGACATCTAGCACAGATACGCAGTATTTT	CASSSPGTSSTDTQYF
NA	TRBV6-5	TRBJ2-1	NA	TGTGCCAGCAGTTACTCGTTACACAGGAACAATGAGCAGTTCTTC	CASSYSLHRNNEQFF
TRBD1	TRBV2	TRBJ1-1	few	TGTGCCAGCAGTGAAGTGGAGGACAGGGGGCCCAACACTGAAGCTTTCTTT	CASSEVEDRGPNTEAFF
NA	TRBV18	TRBJ2-2	NA	TGTGCCAGCTCACCTCGGTCAGGGAACACCGGGGAGCTGTTTTTT	CASSPRSGNTGELFF
NA	TRBV6-1	TRBJ1-5	NA	TGTGCCAGCAGGTACGGGGGGAATAGCAATCAGCCCCAGCATTTT	CASRYGGNSNQPQHF
TRBD2	TRBV7-3	TRBJ2-1	NA	TGTGCCAGCAGCATAACTACCGGGCCGCGGGGGGGTGAGCAGTTCTTC	CASSITTGPRGGEQFF
TRBD1	TRBV5-6	TRBJ2-3	NA	TGTGCCAGCAGCTTCTCAGTTCGTTCTCAGGGGGAGAGCACAGATACGCAGTATTTT	CASSFSVRSQGESTDTQYF
NA	TRBV27	TRBJ2-5	NA	TGTGCCAGCAGTTTAGCGGACAGACAAGAGACCCAGTACTTC	CASSLADRQETQYF
NA	TRBV24-1	TRBJ2-7	once	TGTGCCACCAGTGAACAGGGCTACGAGCAGTACTTC	CATSEQGYEQYF
NA	TRBV30	TRBJ1-1	NA	TGTGCCTGGAGTAGCGGGGACACTGAAGCTTTCTTT	CAWSSGDTEAFF
NA	TRBV10-3	TRBJ2-2	NA	TGTGCCATCACTGGGGCTAGCACCGGGGAGCTGTTTTTT	CAITGASTGELFF
TRBD1	TRBV6-5	TRBJ1-6	NA	TGTGCCAGCAGTAATGACAGGGGAAATTCACCCCTCCACTTT	CASSNDRGNSPLHF
NA	TRBV24-1	TRBJ2-7	NA	TGTGCCACCAGTGCAGGGCTTTCCTACGAGCAGTACTTC	CATSAGLSYEQYF
TRBD1	TRBV2	TRBJ1-5	few	TGTGCCAGCAGTGGAGGGACAGGTGGCAATCAGCCCCAGCATTTT	CASSGGTGGNQPQHF
NA	TRBV24-1	TRBJ2-2	NA	TGTGCCACGAGTCACAGGGTCCTGGTCGGGGAGCTGTTTTTT	CATSHRVLVGELFF
TRBD1	TRBV7-3	TRBJ1-1	NA	TGTGCCAGCAGCTTAACAACAGGGGGTACTGAAGCTTTCTTT	CASSLTTGGTEAFF
NA	TRBV7-3	TRBJ2-3	once	TGTGCCAGCAGCAGGGGGGGAGGTTCGGATACGCAGTATTTT	CASSRGGGSDTQYF
NA	TRBV5-1	TRBJ1-2	NA	TGCGCCAGCAGCGGGCAGCTCTATGGCTACACCTTC	CASSGQLYGYTF
TRBD1	TRBV28	TRBJ1-4	few	TGTGCCAGCAGATCCGGGACAGGGAATGAAAAACTGTTTTTT	CASRSGTGNEKLFF
TRBD1	TRBV10-2	TRBJ2-2	once	TGCGCCAGCAGCGACAGGGGAGGCACCGGGGAGCTGTTTTTT	CASSDRGGTGELFF
NA	TRBV7-9	TRBJ1-5	NA	TGTGCCAGCAGCTTATCAGGGGATAGCAATCAGCCCCAGCATTTT	CASSLSGDSNQPQHF
NA	TRBV7-2	TRBJ2-1	NA	TGTGCCAGCAGCTTAGCTCTACAGGGCTATGAGCAGTTCTTC	CASSLALQGYEQFF